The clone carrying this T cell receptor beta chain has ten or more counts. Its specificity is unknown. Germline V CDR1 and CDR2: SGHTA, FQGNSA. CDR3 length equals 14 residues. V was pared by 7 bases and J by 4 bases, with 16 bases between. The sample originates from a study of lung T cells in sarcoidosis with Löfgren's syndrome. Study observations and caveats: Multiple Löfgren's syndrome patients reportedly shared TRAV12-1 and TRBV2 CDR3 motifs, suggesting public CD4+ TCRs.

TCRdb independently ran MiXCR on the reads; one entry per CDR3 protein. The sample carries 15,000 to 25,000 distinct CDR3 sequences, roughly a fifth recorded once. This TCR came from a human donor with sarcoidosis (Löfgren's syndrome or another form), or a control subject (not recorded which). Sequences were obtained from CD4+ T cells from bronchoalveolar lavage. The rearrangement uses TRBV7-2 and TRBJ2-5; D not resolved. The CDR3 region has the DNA TGTGCCAGCACCCAAGGAGCGTTTGGAGAGACCCAGTACTTC. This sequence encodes CASTQGAFGETQYF.